Shown below are 24 T cell receptor beta chains from a single sample sequenced in a study of human T cells and chemical hapten exposure. Using its own MiXCR run on the RACE reads, TCRdb lists one record per CDR3 protein. The sample contains about 34,000 distinct CDR3 sequences, about 5.5% of which appear only once. Time point: healthy volunteer bleed at 6 weeks. Total RNA was isolated from whole blood that had not been fractionated. The specimen sequenced was whole blood. These receptors were obtained from a human donor in good health. Some clones in this sample may be carry-over from other donors' samples.

The CDR3 loop is CASSLLGALNTEAFF. The CDR3 nucleotides are TGTGCCAGCAGTTTATTAGGGGCTTTGAACACTGAAGCTTTCTTT. The chain carries TRBV27 and TRBJ1-1; tentative D call: TRBD1 (5 bases). Germline V gene sequence: CDR1 MNHEY, CDR2 SMNVEV (reference sequence). CDR3 size: 15 residues. V was pared by 1 base and J by 0 bases, with 9 bases between.

This clonotype was detected many times. This sequence joins TRBV6-6 and TRBJ2-3; a weak D match, TRBD2 (5 bases). V gave up 7 bases and J gave up 4 bases, with 12 bases separating them. The length of the CDR3 is 13 residues. CDR1 is MNHNY, CDR2 SVGAGI, per germline (reference sequence). In nucleotides, the CDR3 is TGTGCCAGCACCCCAAGCGGATCAGATACGCAGTATTTT. Encoded protein: CASTPSGSDTQYF.

As for this clonotype: A much larger clone lies a single base off, so this may be a read error. CDR3 protein: CASTRSWTEAFF. For the CDR3, the DNA is TGTGCCAGCACCAGAAGTTGGACTGAAGCTTTCTTT. The V and J genes are TRBV6-1 and TRBJ1-1, with D unclear. Trimming cost V 7 bases and J 5 bases, with 11 bases left between them. CDR3 length: 12 residues. Germline V gene sequence: CDR1 MNHNS, CDR2 SASEGT.

The V and J genes are TRBV7-2 and TRBJ2-4; D remains unclear. The V gene's germline CDR1 is SGHTA and CDR2 FQGNSA. V lost 0 bases to trimming and J lost 6 bases, with 15 bases between them. The CDR3 sequence is 16 residues long. CDR3 protein: CASSLAQTALINIQYF. In DNA, the CDR3 is TGTGCCAGCAGCTTAGCGCAAACAGCCCTTATAAACATTCAGTACTTC.

The gene calls are TRBV2 and TRBJ1-2; no clear D. V lost 6 bases and J lost 1, with 9 bases in between. Looked up from germline, CDR1 is SNHLY and CDR2 is FYNNEI. This CDR3 has 13 residues. The CDR3 coding sequence is TGTGCCAGCAGGATCGGCCATAACTATGGCTACACCTTC. Encoded protein: CASRIGHNYGYTF.

The V and J genes are TRBV7-2 and TRBJ2-3; D not certain. The CDR3 consists of 15 residues. The V end lost 3 bases, the J end lost 3 bases, and 13 bases lay between the germline ends. Germline V gene data show CDR1 as SGHTA and CDR2 as FQGNSA. CDR3 nucleotides: TGTGCCAGCAGCTTTCTGGGAATTGGTACAGATACGCAGTATTTT. It specifies CASSFLGIGTDTQYF.

In this sample, this clonotype turned up many times. The chain links TRBV6-4 to TRBJ1-1; 8 bases align to TRBD1. V shed 3 bases, J shed 4 bases, and the junction held 4 bases outside the gene matches. Germline V CDR1 and CDR2: MRHNA, SNTAGT. The CDR3 extends over 14 amino acids. Here the CDR3 reads CASSEGTGGTEAFF. In nucleotides, the CDR3 is TGTGCCAGCAGTGAGGGAACAGGGGGCACTGAAGCTTTCTTT.

V gene TRBV6-2 or TRBV6-3 combines with J gene TRBJ1-1; D is possibly TRBD1 (6 bases). The V gene's germline CDR1 is MNHEY and CDR2 SVGEGT. The CDR3 sequence is 11 residues long. Trimming took off 8 bases at V and 5 bases at J, with 9 bases between the two ends. This chain's CDR3 is CASVQGTEAFF. The DNA for the CDR3 is TGTGCCAGCGTACAGGGTACTGAAGCTTTCTTT.

This clonotype was detected many times. V and J are TRBV5-4 and TRBJ2-5; no clear D gene. With 4 bases removed from V and 1 base from J, the gap between germline ends came to 17 bases. The germline CDR1 and CDR2 sequences are SGHNT and YYREEE (reference sequence). The CDR3 runs to 16 residues. The CDR3 sequence is CASSPLRTSTQETQYF. The CDR3, as DNA: TGTGCCAGCAGCCCCTTGAGGACGAGTACCCAAGAGACCCAGTACTTC.

This clonotype has ten or more counts. V gene TRBV4-1 combines with J gene TRBJ2-7; D is possibly TRBD1 or TRBD2 (5 bases each). The V end was cut by 3 bases, the J end by 2 bases, with 23 bases between. From germline, CDR1 is MGHRA and CDR2 YSYEKL. The CDR3 sequence is 18 residues long. CDR3 loop: CASSQGPRTALTPYEQYF. In DNA, the CDR3 is TGCGCCAGCAGCCAGGGACCCCGCACTGCCCTAACCCCCTACGAGCAGTACTTC.

The rearrangement joins TRBV29-1 to TRBJ2-7; 11 bases match TRBD2. With V trimmed by 7 bases and J by 1 base, 9 bases remained unmatched. This CDR3 region has 15 residues. Germline CDR1 is SQVTM and CDR2 is ANQGSEA. CDR3 DNA: TGCAGCGGCCGGGAGGGACTAGCGGCATCCTACGAGCAGTACTTC. Encoded protein: CSGREGLAASYEQYF.

This clonotype appeared many times. This chain uses TRBV28 with TRBJ2-7; 12 bases align to TRBD2. Germline V gene lookup returns CDR1 MDHEN and CDR2 SYDVKM. The CDR3 extends over 17 amino acids. After removal of 2 bases from V and 1 base from J, the junction contained 6 bases not matched to a gene. The CDR3 region has the DNA TGTGCCAGCAGTTTACCCCTTCTAGCGGGAGGGTCCTACGAGCAGTACTTC. Protein product: CASSLPLLAGGSYEQYF.

This clonotype was observed many times. The J gene is TRBJ2-5, the V gene TRBV12-3 or TRBV12-4; 7 bases are a match to TRBD1. Trimming at V came to 5 bases and at J to 1 base, leaving 4 bases not matched to a gene. CDR3 length: 14 amino acids. The CDR3 DNA sequence: TGTGCCAGCAGTCCCCGGACAGGCCAAGAGACCCAGTACTTC. Translated, it gives CASSPRTGQETQYF.

This clonotype was detected many times. The chain joins TRBV6-2 or TRBV6-3 to TRBJ2-7, with D maybe TRBD1 (6 bases). V shed 0 bases and J shed 2 bases, with 8 bases lying between them. This CDR3 spans 14 amino acids. The germline V gene encodes CDR1 MNHEY and CDR2 SVGEGT. In DNA form, the CDR3 reads TGTGCCAGCAGTTACTCTGGGGGCACCTACGAGCAGTACTTC. Amino acid sequence: CASSYSGGTYEQYF.

The sample holds one count of this clonotype. Just one base apart from a much larger clone, this may be a read error. The genes are TRBV15 and TRBJ2-4; possibly TRBD2 for D (7 bases). The CDR3 has 16 amino acids. Germline CDR1 LNHNV, CDR2 YYDKDF (reference sequence). Here the CDR3 DNA reads TGTGTCACCGGCGAGGGGGGGACGGGGGCCAAAAACATTCAGTACTTC. This codes for CVTGEGGTGAKNIQYF.

This clonotype was seen many times. The chain links TRBV20-1 to TRBJ1-4; TRBD1 aligns across 9 bases. CDR3 length: 13 residues. Germline CDR1 reads DFQATT; CDR2 reads SNEGSKA (reference sequence). J gave up 8 bases and V 6 bases, and 7 bases lay outside the gene matches. This CDR3 is CSAIQGAEEKLFF. The CDR3 DNA follows: TGCAGTGCCATACAGGGGGCAGAAGAAAAACTGTTTTTT.

By share, this clonotype ranks as medium-sized (0.01 to 0.1%). The junction departs from the called germline gene at one end, perhaps through a read error. The chain recombines TRBV11-2 with TRBJ2-7, with D unresolved. The CDR3 extends over 13 amino acids. Germline CDR1 SGHAT, CDR2 FQNNGV. The CDR3 region is CASSLESGGRSLF. For the CDR3, the DNA is TGTGCCAGCAGCTTAGAATCGGGCGGACGGAGTCTATTC. Full variable domain (remainder filled in from reference TRBV11-2 and TRBJ2-7): EAGVAQSPRYKIIEKRQSVAFWCNPISGHATLYWYQQILGQGPKLLIQFQNNGVVDDSQLPKDRFSAERLKGVDSTLKIQPAKLEDSAVYLCASSLESGGRSLFGPGTRLTVT.

This clonotype was recorded many times. The V gene is TRBV5-1, the J gene TRBJ2-1, with 7 positions matching TRBD2. The V gene end was trimmed by 0 bases and the J gene end by 10 bases; junction bases not matched to a gene: 4. The CDR3 totals 13 residues. Germline V gives CDR1 SGHRS, CDR2 YFSETQ. The CDR3 nucleotides read TGCGCCAGCAGCTTGGAAACGGGACTAGAGCAGTTCTTC. Protein product: CASSLETGLEQFF.

Many counts were recorded for this clonotype. The V call is TRBV28, the J call TRBJ2-5, with 14 positions matching TRBD2. The CDR3 contains 18 residues. Germline V gives CDR1 MDHEN, CDR2 SYDVKM. V gave up 6 bases and J gave up 1 base; unmatched junction bases: 10. CDR3 sequence (DNA): TGTGCCAGCAGCTTGACTAGCGGGAGGGCCTTGAGCCAAGAGACCCAGTACTTC. Translation: CASSLTSGRALSQETQYF. Drawing the rest from reference TRBV28 and TRBJ2-5, the complete variable domain is DVKVTQSSRYLVKRTGEKVFLECVQDMDHENMFWYRQDPGLGLRLIYFSYDVKMKEKGDIPEGYSVSREKKERFSLILESASTNQTSMYLCASSLTSGRALSQETQYFGPGTRLLVL.

The rearrangement joins TRBV6-2 or TRBV6-3 to TRBJ2-1; 12 bases are shared with TRBD2. The CDR3 extends over 15 amino acids. V gave up 6 bases and J gave up 7 bases; unmatched junction bases: 7. Germline V gene data show CDR1 as MNHEY and CDR2 as SVGEGT. The CDR3 DNA reads TGTGCCAGCAGCCTCACTAGCGGGGGGTTTAATGAGCAGTTCTTC. Its translation is CASSLTSGGFNEQFF.

This rearrangement joins TRBV2 to TRBJ2-5; D is possibly TRBD1 (6 bases). This CDR3 comprises 13 residues. V was trimmed by 5 bases and J by 10 bases, leaving 17 bases between them. CDR1 is SNHLY and CDR2 is FYNNEI in the germline V gene. CDR3 region: CASSWDGPGDQYF. The DNA of the CDR3 is TGTGCCAGCAGTTGGGACGGCCCAGGGGACCAGTACTTC.

This sequence joins TRBV5-4 and TRBJ1-1; D gene ambiguous. This CDR3 has 11 amino acids. The V gene's germline CDR1 is SGHNT and CDR2 YYREEE (reference sequence). V gave up 3 bases and J gave up 8 bases, with 8 bases separating them. The CDR3: CASSSLTEAFF. DNA of the CDR3: TGTGCCAGCAGCTCGCTGACAGAAGCTTTCTTT.

The table lists this clonotype with many counts. The chain recombines TRBV20-1 with TRBJ2-3; 8 bases are shared with TRBD1. Trimming at V came to 5 bases and at J to 4 bases, leaving 14 bases not matched to a gene. The CDR3 is 16 residues long. Germline V gene data show CDR1 as DFQATT and CDR2 as SNEGSKA (reference sequence). The CDR3 spells CSASLVWTGTADTQYF. DNA for the CDR3: TGCAGTGCTTCGCTTGTTTGGACAGGGACGGCAGATACGCAGTATTTT.

The chain couples TRBV6-2 or TRBV6-3 to TRBJ1-6; D is perhaps TRBD1 (5 bases). From germline, CDR1 is MNHEY and CDR2 SVGEGT. Trimming removed 6 bases from V and 8 bases from J, with 11 bases in between. The CDR3 length is 13 residues. CDR3 nucleotides: TGTGCCAGCAGCACGACAGAAGATTCACCCCTCCACTTT. Translating it yields CASSTTEDSPLHF.